The 18 T cell receptor beta chains listed next were all sequenced from one sample in a study of shared clonotypes between healthy human individuals. The naive CD8 fraction comprised CD45RO-negative cells positively selected for CCR7 and excluded terminally differentiated effector memory CD45RA+ cells. Sequencing was performed with immunoSEQ multiplex PCR; in TCRdb, only in-frame clones are kept and a portion is missing. The table lists 750,000 to 1,000,000 clones, about 92% of them singletons. Sequencing was performed on naive CD8+ T cells sorted from blood. The receptors derive from a man aged 25 to 40 in good health.

V is TRBV5-6 and J is TRBJ2-4, with 7 bases that match TRBD1. Trimming cost V 3 bases and J 0 bases; bases outside gene matches: 6. Germline CDR1 and CDR2: SGHDT and YYEEEE. The CDR3 loop spans 16 amino acids. The CDR3 DNA sequence: TGTGCCAGCAGCTATACAGGGGCCGGAGCCAAAAACATTCAGTACTTC. This encodes CASSYTGAGAKNIQYF.

A note on this clone: Additional DNA sequences in this sample encode the identical CDR3. The chain is built from TRBV15 and TRBJ2-1; D uncertain. Germline V gene data show CDR1 as LNHNV and CDR2 as YYDKDF (reference sequence). The CDR3 covers 13 residues. Trimming removed 0 bases at V and 6 bases at J, with 6 bases between. The CDR3 reads CATSRDLSNEQFF. In DNA form, the CDR3 reads TGTGCCACCAGCAGAGATCTCAGCAATGAGCAGTTCTTC.

J is TRBJ2-1 and V is TRBV7-9; D gene unclear. The CDR3 is made up of 13 amino acids. Deletions cut 3 bases from V and 9 bases from J, with 12 bases between. Germline loops: CDR1 SEHNR, CDR2 FQNEAQ (reference sequence). The CDR3 protein is CASSLAFDVEQFF. Written as DNA, the CDR3 is TGTGCCAGCAGCTTGGCCTTTGACGTTGAGCAGTTCTTC.

This rearrangement joins TRBV27 to TRBJ2-7; D possibly corresponds to TRBD1 (5 bases). This CDR3 comprises 14 residues. Trimming pared 3 bases from V and 4 bases from J, leaving 13 bases between. Germline assignment: CDR1 MNHEY and CDR2 SMNVEV (reference sequence). DNA for the CDR3: TGTGCCAGCAGTTTTTGGGCAGGGAAATACGAGCAGTACTTC. Its translation is CASSFWAGKYEQYF.

The chain couples TRBV4-3 to TRBJ2-1; D might be TRBD1 (6 bases). V was shortened by 5 bases and J by 10 bases, with 15 bases between the two germline ends. The CDR3 spans 13 residues. Looked up from germline, CDR1 is LGHNA and CDR2 is YSLEER. The CDR3 DNA sequence: TGCGCCAGCAGCGACGCAGGGGTACGGGAGCAGTTCTTC. It translates to CASSDAGVREQFF.

This clone was recorded only once. The chain is built from TRBV4-1 and TRBJ1-2, with D unresolved. V was cut by 2 bases and J by 4 bases, with 11 bases left in between. The CDR3 spans 14 residues. The germline CDR1 and CDR2 sequences are MGHRA and YSYEKL. The CDR3 here is CASSQRLGVYGYTF. The DNA for the CDR3 is TGCGCCAGCAGCCAACGACTGGGAGTCTATGGCTACACCTTC.

Comments on this clone: The identical CDR3 is also encoded by other nucleotide sequences in the sample. V usage is TRBV29-1 and J usage is TRBJ2-1; no clear D gene. The germline V gene encodes CDR1 SQVTM and CDR2 ANQGSEA. The germline V and J ends were trimmed by 3 bases and 7 bases, with 4 bases remaining between them. CDR3 length: 10 amino acids. CDR3 region: CSVDLNEQFF. The CDR3 coding sequence is TGCAGCGTTGATCTTAATGAGCAGTTCTTC.

The chain employs TRBV28 and TRBJ2-7; 10 bases are a match to TRBD2. V shed 5 bases, J shed 3 bases, and the junction held 7 bases outside the gene matches. CDR1 MDHEN and CDR2 SYDVKM come from the germline V gene. The CDR3 has 15 residues. The CDR3 nucleotides read TGTGCCAGCAGTCTCCGGACTAGCGGCTACTACGAGCAGTACTTC. Translation: CASSLRTSGYYEQYF. Full variable domain (outside the CDR3, taken from reference TRBV28 and TRBJ2-7): DVKVTQSSRYLVKRTGEKVFLECVQDMDHENMFWYRQDPGLGLRLIYFSYDVKMKEKGDIPEGYSVSREKKERFSLILESASTNQTSMYLCASSLRTSGYYEQYFGPGTRLTVT.

The rearrangement joins TRBV27 to TRBJ1-1; 9 bases map to TRBD1. The CDR3 loop spans 14 amino acids. J lost 8 bases, V lost 5 bases, and 9 bases had no gene match. The V gene's germline CDR1 is MNHEY and CDR2 SMNVEV (reference sequence). CDR3: CASSAFLTGGEAFF. The CDR3 DNA is TGTGCCAGCAGTGCCTTCCTCACAGGGGGCGAAGCTTTCTTT.

Comment on this clone: Other DNA sequences within the sample encode an identical CDR3. This sequence joins TRBV6-5 and TRBJ2-2; tentatively, D is TRBD2 (6 bases). Between the trimmed V and J ends, which lost 4 bases and 1 base, there was a span of 7 bases. There are 14 residues in the CDR3. Germline loops: CDR1 MNHEY, CDR2 SVGAGI. The CDR3 nucleotides are TGTGCCAGCAGTTCGGGACTGAACACCGGGGAGCTGTTTTTT. This sequence encodes CASSSGLNTGELFF.

The chain joins TRBV7-6 to TRBJ2-7; D unresolved. V was trimmed by 5 bases and J by 3 bases, leaving 17 bases between them. Germline CDR1 reads SGHVS; CDR2 reads FNYEAQ. This CDR3 has 15 amino acids. The CDR3: CASSPSVGNYYEQYF. CDR3 nucleotides: TGTGCCAGCAGCCCATCTGTGGGGAACTACTACGAGCAGTACTTC.

Comment on this clone: One base away lies a much larger clone, so this may be a sequencing read error. Other DNA sequences from this sample encode an identical CDR3 as well. The chain carries TRBV11-2 and TRBJ2-1; the match to TRBD2 covers 10 bases. CDR1 and CDR2 (germline): SGHAT, FQNNGV. Germline trimming cut 1 base from V and 4 bases from J; bases unmatched to any gene: 1. The CDR3 covers 15 residues. DNA of the CDR3: TGTGCCAGCAGCTTAGGGACTAGCGGATACAATGAGCAGTTCTTC. It translates to CASSLGTSGYNEQFF.

The gene calls are TRBV4-3 and TRBJ2-7; D possibly matches TRBD1 or TRBD2 (5 bases each). Between the trimmed V and J ends, which lost 5 bases and 3 bases, there was a span of 11 bases. Germline CDR1 is LGHNA and CDR2 is YSLEER. The CDR3 spans 13 residues. As DNA, the CDR3 is TGCGCCAGCAGCTCGGGACGGGACTACGAGCAGTACTTC. This encodes CASSSGRDYEQYF.

This clone showed up just once. The chain is built from TRBV7-9 and TRBJ1-3; D is possibly TRBD1 (6 bases). This CDR3 is built from 18 residues. Germline assignment: CDR1 SEHNR and CDR2 FQNEAQ (reference sequence). With 6 bases removed from V and 0 bases from J, the gap between germline ends came to 21 bases. CDR3 amino acids: CASSSVGSGAISGNTIYF. CDR3 sequence (DNA): TGTGCCAGCAGTTCAGTGGGGTCGGGGGCCATCTCTGGAAACACCATATATTTT.

V and J are TRBV7-6 and TRBJ1-1, with TRBD1 matching 7 bases. Germline V gene data show CDR1 as SGHVS and CDR2 as FNYEAQ. The CDR3 extends over 15 amino acids. Trimming removed 3 bases from V and 3 bases from J; junction bases left unmatched: 7. The CDR3 is CASSLRAGGDTEAFF. CDR3 coding DNA: TGTGCCAGCAGCTTGCGGGCAGGGGGGGACACTGAAGCTTTCTTT.

The rearrangement links TRBV7-6 to TRBJ2-5; D is perhaps TRBD2 (5 bases). Trimming removed 3 bases at V and 1 base at J, with 12 bases between. The CDR3 runs to 15 residues. Germline loops: CDR1 SGHVS, CDR2 FNYEAQ. This CDR3 reads CASSFSWTLQETQYF. CDR3 sequence (DNA): TGTGCCAGCAGCTTCTCTTGGACTCTCCAAGAGACCCAGTACTTC.

The chain is built from TRBV7-9 and TRBJ2-1, with 12 bases matching TRBD2. This CDR3 is built from 15 residues. Trimming cost V 4 bases and J 5 bases; bases outside gene matches: 3. The germline V gene has CDR1 SEHNR and CDR2 FQNEAQ (reference sequence). CDR3 sequence: CASSSTSGSNNEQFF. The CDR3 nucleotides read TGTGCCAGCAGCTCGACTAGCGGGAGCAACAATGAGCAGTTCTTC. Full variable domain (missing parts from reference TRBV7-9 and TRBJ2-1): DTGVSQNPRHKITKRGQNVTFRCDPISEHNRLYWYRQTLGQGPEFLTYFQNEAQLEKSRLLSDRFSAERPKGSFSTLEIQRTEQGDSAMYLCASSSTSGSNNEQFFGPGTRLTVL.

The chain recombines TRBV7-2 with TRBJ2-5; 7 bases line up with TRBD1. The CDR3 covers 16 residues. The V and J ends lost 4 bases and 5 bases, in that order; junction bases with no gene match: 13. Germline V gene lookup returns CDR1 SGHTA and CDR2 FQGNSA. CDR3 nucleotide sequence: TGTGCCAGCAGCTCGACGTTCCGACAGGGCTGGGAGACCCAGTACTTC. It is translated as CASSSTFRQGWETQYF.